This TCR beta chain was captured in a study of T-cell reconstitution after alpha-beta-depleted transplantation in children. Study outcomes and limitations: About two months after transplant, alpha-beta T cells reportedly came from several hundred expanded graft clones. The origin of high day-60 TCRbeta diversity in some patients lay in surviving recipient T cells and thymic progenitors. T-cell counts and diversity at one year post-transplant came mainly from newly produced T cells.

This clonotype was seen many times. Its antigen is not identified. Germline CDR1 is SEHNR and CDR2 is FQNEAQ (reference sequence). The CDR3 totals 12 residues. Trimming took off 5 bases at V and 3 bases at J, with 8 bases between the two ends. A TCRbeta library incorporating unique molecular identifiers was prepared. TCRdb ran MiXCR on the PCR reads and lists one entry per CDR3 protein. The sample carries a few hundred thousand distinct CDR3 sequences, about a sixth recorded once. This chain uses TRBV7-9 with TRBJ2-7; D may be TRBD1 or TRBD2 (5 bases each). The source material was PBMCs, mostly from graft donor cells, sampled 360 days after TCRalphabeta/CD19-depleted stem cell transplant. The origin of this receptor is a boy in the first two years of life who had a stem cell transplant for Wiskott-Aldrich syndrome, so the T cells may come from the graft donor. The CDR3 sequence is CASSGGIYEQYF. CDR3 DNA: TGTGCCAGCAGCGGGGGTATCTACGAGCAGTACTTC. Full variable domain (remainder filled in from reference TRBV7-9 and TRBJ2-7): DTGVSQNPRHKITKRGQNVTFRCDPISEHNRLYWYRQTLGQGPEFLTYFQNEAQLEKSRLLSDRFSAERPKGSFSTLEIQRTEQGDSAMYLCASSGGIYEQYFGPGTRLTVT.